These T cell receptor beta chains were read from a single sample in a study of blood T cell repertoires in COVID-19. Measured with immunoSEQ multiplex PCR; TCRdb has only the in-frame clones, and not every one. Of more than 200,000 clones detected, approximately 90% appear once; the ten largest clones hold more than 1.5%. The source material was PBMCs or T cells enriched from blood (not recorded which). These receptors all come from a man aged 35 to 55 who had recovered from COVID-19. The CDR3 runs from the conserved cysteine through the conserved F or W. The order of the fields is V gene, D gene, CDR3 length, clone size, J gene, CDR3 protein, CDR3 DNA. The D gene is left open where the match is weak. Clone sizes are given selectively: once, few, many, or a class where the clone is expanded.

v_call: TRBV5-3; d_call: -; cdr3_length: 13; clone_size: -; j_call: TRBJ1-1; cdr3_aa: CARSLPRNTEAFF; cdr3_nt: TGTGCCAGAAGCTTGCCCAGAAACACTGAAGCTTTCTTT
v_call: TRBV9; d_call: TRBD2; cdr3_length: 17; clone_size: -; j_call: TRBJ2-7; cdr3_aa: CASSISAGRLDRYEQYF; cdr3_nt: TGTGCCAGCAGCATCTCAGCGGGACGGCTGGATAGGTACGAGCAGTACTTC
v_call: TRBV2; d_call: TRBD2; cdr3_length: 19; clone_size: -; j_call: TRBJ2-1; cdr3_aa: CASSGGGTSGALRYNEQFF; cdr3_nt: TGTGCCAGCAGTGGAGGGGGGACTAGCGGGGCCCTCAGGTACAATGAGCAGTTCTTC
v_call: TRBV5-1; d_call: TRBD2; cdr3_length: 19; clone_size: many; j_call: TRBJ2-2; cdr3_aa: CASSLLSGLAGGPTGELFF; cdr3_nt: TGCGCCAGCAGCCTTCTTTCAGGACTAGCGGGGGGACCCACCGGGGAGCTGTTTTTT
v_call: TRBV11-2; d_call: -; cdr3_length: 14; clone_size: -; j_call: TRBJ1-6; cdr3_aa: CASSLDSYNSPLHF; cdr3_nt: TGTGCCAGCAGCTTGGACAGTTATAATTCACCCCTCCACTTT
v_call: TRBV30; d_call: TRBD1; cdr3_length: 14; clone_size: few; j_call: TRBJ1-2; cdr3_aa: CAWSTPGQGDGYTF; cdr3_nt: TGTGCCTGGAGTACCCCGGGACAGGGAGATGGCTACACCTTC
v_call: TRBV5-1; d_call: -; cdr3_length: 16; clone_size: -; j_call: TRBJ1-1; cdr3_aa: CASSLFQQGVSTEAFF; cdr3_nt: TGCGCCAGCAGCTTGTTTCAACAGGGCGTTTCCACTGAAGCTTTCTTT
v_call: TRBV11-2; d_call: -; cdr3_length: 13; clone_size: once; j_call: TRBJ2-1; cdr3_aa: CASSKGALNEQFF; cdr3_nt: TGTGCCAGCAGCAAAGGGGCTCTCAATGAGCAGTTCTTC
v_call: TRBV19; d_call: -; cdr3_length: 13; clone_size: once; j_call: TRBJ1-2; cdr3_aa: CASKIGQHYGYTF; cdr3_nt: TGTGCCAGTAAAATAGGACAGCACTATGGCTACACCTTC
v_call: TRBV6-2/TRBV6-3; d_call: TRBD1; cdr3_length: 14; clone_size: once; j_call: TRBJ2-5; cdr3_aa: CASSPRTGEETQYF; cdr3_nt: TGTGCCAGCAGTCCCCGGACAGGGGAAGAGACCCAGTACTTC
v_call: TRBV30; d_call: -; cdr3_length: 14; clone_size: few; j_call: TRBJ1-3; cdr3_aa: CAWMRTRSGNTIYF; cdr3_nt: TGTGCCTGGATGCGTACGAGATCTGGAAACACCATATATTTT
v_call: TRBV4-2; d_call: -; cdr3_length: 19; clone_size: -; j_call: TRBJ1-5; cdr3_aa: CASSQEKGLQTGSNQPQHF; cdr3_nt: TGTGCCAGCAGCCAAGAAAAGGGACTTCAAACGGGTAGCAATCAGCCCCAGCATTTT
v_call: TRBV6-5; d_call: TRBD1; cdr3_length: 13; clone_size: -; j_call: TRBJ1-1; cdr3_aa: CASRLTIDRDAFF; cdr3_nt: TGTGCCAGCAGGTTGACTATAGACAGGGATGCTTTCTTT
v_call: TRBV30; d_call: TRBD2; cdr3_length: 14; clone_size: once; j_call: TRBJ2-2; cdr3_aa: CACSGGPYTGELFF; cdr3_nt: TGTGCCTGTTCGGGGGGGCCGTACACCGGGGAGCTGTTTTTT
v_call: TRBV3-1/TRBV3-2; d_call: -; cdr3_length: 13; clone_size: -; j_call: TRBJ2-5; cdr3_aa: CASSQDKAETQYF; cdr3_nt: TGTGCCAGCAGCCAAGATAAAGCGGAGACCCAGTACTTC
v_call: TRBV18; d_call: -; cdr3_length: 13; clone_size: -; j_call: TRBJ2-7; cdr3_aa: CASSPREVYEQYF; cdr3_nt: TGTGCCAGCTCACCACGAGAAGTTTACGAGCAGTACTTC
v_call: TRBV27; d_call: -; cdr3_length: 14; clone_size: -; j_call: TRBJ2-1; cdr3_aa: CASSFIREYNEQFF; cdr3_nt: TGTGCCAGCAGTTTCATCCGGGAGTACAATGAGCAGTTCTTC
v_call: TRBV3-1/TRBV3-2; d_call: TRBD1; cdr3_length: 12; clone_size: -; j_call: TRBJ2-7; cdr3_aa: CASSPRQGFKYF; cdr3_nt: TGTGCCAGCAGTCCACGACAGGGGTTTAAGTACTTC
v_call: TRBV2; d_call: TRBD1; cdr3_length: 13; clone_size: -; j_call: TRBJ1-2; cdr3_aa: CASSEGTVYGYTF; cdr3_nt: TGTGCCAGCAGTGAGGGGACAGTTTATGGCTACACCTTC
v_call: TRBV5-1; d_call: TRBD2; cdr3_length: 16; clone_size: -; j_call: TRBJ2-3; cdr3_aa: CASSPPTSGSADTQYF; cdr3_nt: TGCGCCAGCAGCCCTCCGACTAGCGGGAGTGCAGATACGCAGTATTTT
v_call: TRBV5-1; d_call: TRBD1; cdr3_length: 16; clone_size: -; j_call: TRBJ2-7; cdr3_aa: CASSLGRQGAGYEQYF; cdr3_nt: TGCGCCAGCAGCTTGGGGAGACAGGGGGCTGGATACGAGCAGTACTTC
v_call: TRBV19; d_call: TRBD1; cdr3_length: 14; clone_size: -; j_call: TRBJ2-2; cdr3_aa: CASTGTGPTGELFF; cdr3_nt: TGTGCCAGCACCGGGACAGGTCCTACCGGGGAGCTGTTTTTT
v_call: TRBV18; d_call: TRBD1; cdr3_length: 14; clone_size: once; j_call: TRBJ1-5; cdr3_aa: CASSQNRGNQPQHF; cdr3_nt: TGTGCCAGCTCACAAAACAGGGGGAATCAGCCCCAGCATTTT
v_call: TRBV30; d_call: -; cdr3_length: 13; clone_size: once; j_call: TRBJ1-2; cdr3_aa: CAWSAGTDIGYTF; cdr3_nt: TGTGCCTGGAGTGCAGGGACTGACATTGGCTACACCTTC
v_call: TRBV18; d_call: TRBD1; cdr3_length: 16; clone_size: once; j_call: TRBJ2-5; cdr3_aa: CASSPRRTGGGETQYF; cdr3_nt: TGTGCCAGCTCACCACGAAGGACAGGGGGCGGTGAGACCCAGTACTTC
v_call: TRBV30; d_call: -; cdr3_length: 13; clone_size: -; j_call: TRBJ2-5; cdr3_aa: CAWSPGLQETQYF; cdr3_nt: TGTGCCTGGTCACCAGGGCTACAAGAGACCCAGTACTTC
v_call: TRBV7-9; d_call: TRBD2; cdr3_length: 16; clone_size: -; j_call: TRBJ2-1; cdr3_aa: CASSPRVAGAKNEQFF; cdr3_nt: TGTGCCAGCAGCCCTAGAGTAGCGGGGGCGAAGAATGAGCAGTTCTTC
v_call: TRBV6-5; d_call: TRBD1; cdr3_length: 14; clone_size: -; j_call: TRBJ1-2; cdr3_aa: CASSYSTGFGGYTF; cdr3_nt: TGTGCCAGCAGTTACTCGACAGGGTTCGGGGGCTACACCTTC
v_call: TRBV4-1; d_call: -; cdr3_length: 16; clone_size: -; j_call: TRBJ1-1; cdr3_aa: CASSPGWIERNTEAFF; cdr3_nt: TGCGCCAGCAGCCCAGGGTGGATCGAGCGGAACACTGAAGCTTTCTTT
v_call: TRBV27; d_call: -; cdr3_length: 13; clone_size: -; j_call: TRBJ2-1; cdr3_aa: CASSSPGGDEQFF; cdr3_nt: TGTGCCAGCAGTTCCCCGGGGGGCGATGAGCAGTTCTTC
v_call: TRBV18; d_call: -; cdr3_length: 15; clone_size: -; j_call: TRBJ2-7; cdr3_aa: CASSPESPGLYEQYF; cdr3_nt: TGTGCCAGCTCACCCGAATCGCCGGGACTCTACGAGCAGTACTTC
v_call: TRBV18; d_call: -; cdr3_length: 13; clone_size: -; j_call: TRBJ1-1; cdr3_aa: CASSPMSRGEAFF; cdr3_nt: TGTGCCAGCTCACCAATGTCCAGGGGTGAAGCTTTCTTT
v_call: TRBV13; d_call: TRBD2; cdr3_length: 14; clone_size: -; j_call: TRBJ2-5; cdr3_aa: CASRERAGVETQYF; cdr3_nt: TGTGCCAGCAGGGAGAGAGCGGGGGTGGAGACCCAGTACTTC
v_call: TRBV6-1; d_call: -; cdr3_length: 15; clone_size: -; j_call: TRBJ2-7; cdr3_aa: CASSEAHRAPYEQYF; cdr3_nt: TGTGCCAGCAGTGAAGCGCACAGGGCCCCCTACGAGCAGTACTTC
v_call: TRBV14; d_call: TRBD2; cdr3_length: 14; clone_size: -; j_call: TRBJ2-2; cdr3_aa: CARGTSNWSGELFF; cdr3_nt: TGTGCCAGAGGGACTAGTAATTGGTCCGGGGAGCTGTTTTTT
v_call: TRBV4-3; d_call: -; cdr3_length: 15; clone_size: -; j_call: TRBJ1-4; cdr3_aa: CASSRLDSLNEKLFF; cdr3_nt: TGCGCCAGCAGCCGGCTTGACAGCCTTAATGAAAAACTGTTTTTT
v_call: TRBV6-2/TRBV6-3; d_call: -; cdr3_length: 11; clone_size: -; j_call: TRBJ2-7; cdr3_aa: CASSYIGEQYF; cdr3_nt: TGTGCCAGCAGTTACATCGGTGAGCAGTACTTC
v_call: TRBV3-1/TRBV3-2; d_call: TRBD2; cdr3_length: 20; clone_size: -; j_call: TRBJ2-2; cdr3_aa: CASSPPPAGADWGYTGELFF; cdr3_nt: TGTGCCAGCAGCCCCCCCCCGGCGGGAGCCGATTGGGGCTACACCGGGGAGCTGTTTTTT
v_call: TRBV27; d_call: TRBD2; cdr3_length: 15; clone_size: -; j_call: TRBJ2-5; cdr3_aa: CASSSSSGRALTQYF; cdr3_nt: TGTGCCAGCAGTAGCTCTAGCGGGAGGGCTCTGACCCAGTACTTC
v_call: TRBV14; d_call: -; cdr3_length: 13; clone_size: -; j_call: TRBJ1-4; cdr3_aa: CASSQVSPRKLFF; cdr3_nt: TGTGCCAGCAGCCAAGTTAGCCCCCGAAAACTGTTTTTT
v_call: TRBV5-6; d_call: TRBD2; cdr3_length: 13; clone_size: few; j_call: TRBJ2-2; cdr3_aa: CASSRGGTGELFF; cdr3_nt: TGTGCCAGCAGCCGGGGGGGAACCGGGGAGCTGTTTTTT